Below, 18 T cell receptor beta chains from the same sample are listed, as sequenced in a study of blood T cell repertoires in COVID-19 (dated by TCRdb to the early 2020s). Receptor amplification or capture employed the immunoSEQ multiplex PCR assay. Held by TCRdb, this immuneACCESS table contains in-frame sequences only and omits some clones. Under half of the omission traces to an unresolved V gene where checked; the cause of the rest is unknown. This sample is represented by roughly 100,000 clones; about 90% of them were singletons. The ten largest clones take up about 15% of the sample. Material for sequencing was peripheral blood. The origin of the receptors is a human donor in a cohort sampled during active COVID-19.

The CDR3, as DNA: TGTGCCATCAGCGGCGGGGGGAGCTCCTACGAGCAGTACTTC. Translated: CAISGGGSSYEQYF. This chain connects TRBV10-3 to TRBJ2-7; TRBD2 aligns across 8 bases. Germline loops: CDR1 ENHRY, CDR2 SYGVKD. The CDR3 totals 14 residues. The V segment lost 6 bases and the J segment 0 bases; nucleotides outside the gene matches: 4.

J is TRBJ2-7 and V is TRBV28; 9 positions match TRBD1. This CDR3 region has 15 residues. V was pared by 8 bases and J by 6 bases, with 14 bases of the junction left unmatched. Germline CDR1 MDHEN, CDR2 SYDVKM. In DNA, the CDR3 is TGTGCCAGCGCGAAGGCGGGACAGGGTCAACCCGAGCAGTACTTC. Translating it yields CASAKAGQGQPEQYF.

This sequence joins TRBV29-1 and TRBJ2-4, with 8 bases aligning to TRBD1. The germline V gene has CDR1 SQVTM and CDR2 ANQGSEA. The CDR3 is 11 amino acids. J gave up 8 bases and V 7 bases, and 4 bases lay outside the gene matches. The CDR3 region has the DNA TGCAGCGCTCACAGGGGGGACATTCAGTACTTC. It specifies CSAHRGDIQYF.

The rearrangement links TRBV7-9 to TRBJ1-4, with a possible D match to TRBD1 (5 bases). The CDR3 is made up of 15 amino acids. Germline loops: CDR1 SEHNR, CDR2 FQNEAQ (reference sequence). Trimming cost V 1 base and J 4 bases, with 10 bases left between them. CDR3 amino acids: CASSLVSGGNEKLFF. The CDR3 DNA is TGTGCCAGCAGCTTAGTTTCCGGGGGTAATGAAAAACTGTTTTTT.

The gene calls are TRBV4-1 and TRBJ2-3, with TRBD2 matching 8 bases. This CDR3 region has 19 residues. With V trimmed by 4 bases and J by 0 bases, 15 bases remained unmatched. The germline V gene encodes CDR1 MGHRA and CDR2 YSYEKL. In DNA, the CDR3 is TGCGCCAGCAGCCGGGTGACTAGCGACTTACGATCTAGCACAGATACGCAGTATTTT. Encoded protein: CASSRVTSDLRSSTDTQYF.

The chain couples TRBV6-6 to TRBJ2-2, with 10 positions matching TRBD2. This CDR3 has 16 residues. The V gene end was trimmed by 0 bases and the J gene end by 8 bases; junction bases not matched to a gene: 6. The V gene's germline CDR1 is MNHNY and CDR2 SVGAGI (reference sequence). The CDR3 loop reads CASSYSGLAGEGELFF. In DNA, the CDR3 is TGTGCCAGCAGTTACTCGGGGCTAGCGGGGGAGGGGGAGCTGTTTTTT.

This chain joins TRBV2 and TRBJ2-5, with 7 nucleotides matching TRBD1. V lost 6 bases and J lost 2; bases outside the gene matches: 9. CDR1 and CDR2 (germline): SNHLY, FYNNEI. CDR3 length: 15 residues. The DNA for the CDR3 is TGTGCCAGCAGGGAGCAGGGGGTCAGGCAAGAGACCCAGTACTTC. Residues: CASREQGVRQETQYF.

The chain has TRBV5-6 and TRBJ2-7, with D maybe TRBD2 (5 bases). The CDR3 extends over 16 amino acids. The ends were cut back, 4 bases at V and 3 bases at J, with 20 bases in the middle. Germline V gene data show CDR1 as SGHDT and CDR2 as YYEEEE. CDR3 in amino acids: CASSQEDPTGGYEQYF. The CDR3 bases are TGTGCCAGCAGCCAGGAGGACCCGACGGGTGGCTACGAGCAGTACTTC.

The chain couples TRBV10-3 to TRBJ1-5; possibly TRBD1 for D (6 bases). Germline CDR1 is ENHRY and CDR2 is SYGVKD. Trimming pared 9 bases from V and 0 bases from J, leaving 12 bases between. The CDR3 is made up of 14 amino acids. CDR3 sequence: CAIAGAYSNQPQHF. The CDR3, as DNA: TGTGCCATTGCGGGGGCGTATAGCAATCAGCCCCAGCATTTT.

The chain employs TRBV19 and TRBJ2-5; 9 bases agree with TRBD1. This CDR3 has 14 residues. V was pared by 7 bases and J by 4 bases, with 7 bases of the junction left unmatched. Germline V gene sequence: CDR1 LNHDA, CDR2 SQIVND (reference sequence). The CDR3 sequence is CASTGQGLRETQYF. The CDR3 bases are TGTGCCAGTACAGGACAGGGGCTTCGAGAGACCCAGTACTTC. The whole variable domain, filled in from reference TRBV19 and TRBJ2-5, reads DGGITQSPKYLFRKEGQNVTLSCEQNLNHDAMYWYRQDPGQGLRLIYYSQIVNDFQKGDIAEGYSVSREKKESFPLTVTSAQKNPTAFYLCASTGQGLRETQYFGPGTRLLVL.

This chain connects TRBV28 to TRBJ1-4; D is unclear. Trimming took off 2 bases at V and 4 bases at J, with 8 bases between the two ends. CDR3 length equals 14 residues. CDR1 and CDR2 (germline): MDHEN, SYDVKM. In nucleotides, the CDR3 is TGTGCCAGCAGTTTAGGCCGGGTTAATGAAAAACTGTTTTTT. Its protein product is CASSLGRVNEKLFF.

V gene TRBV23-1 combines with J gene TRBJ2-3; 9 bases line up with TRBD2. TRBV23-1 is placed among ORFs of uncertain function. The CDR3 extends over 15 amino acids. J was trimmed by 6 bases and V by 1 base; bases with no gene match: 5. The CDR3 is CASSQLGGGADTQYF. The CDR3 nucleotides are TGCGCCAGCAGTCAATTAGGCGGGGGGGCCGATACGCAGTATTTT.

This chain links TRBV27 with TRBJ2-1; 14 nucleotides line up with TRBD2. This CDR3 region has 16 residues. The V gene's germline CDR1 is MNHEY and CDR2 SMNVEV (reference sequence). J lost 8 bases, V lost 3 bases, and 6 bases had no gene match. This CDR3 is CASSLRLAGGPYEQFF. DNA of the CDR3: TGTGCCAGCAGTTTGAGACTAGCGGGGGGGCCGTATGAGCAGTTCTTC.

This rearrangement joins TRBV3-1 (or the pseudogene TRBV3-2) to TRBJ1-1, with TRBD1 matching over 7 bases. This CDR3 has 14 residues. Germline CDR1 and CDR2: LGHDT and YNNKEL (reference sequence). J was trimmed by 2 bases and V by 5 bases; bases with no gene match: 5. DNA of the CDR3: TGTGCCAGCAGCACTAGACAGGGTAACACTGAAGCTTTCTTT. Protein product: CASSTRQGNTEAFF.

V usage is TRBV14 and J usage is TRBJ2-7, with D unresolved. The CDR3 sequence is 12 residues long. Germline assignment: CDR1 SGHDN and CDR2 FVKESK. V was trimmed by 0 bases and J by 12 bases, leaving 12 bases between them. The CDR3 DNA is TGTGCCAGCAGCCAAGAACAAAGATTATGGTACTTC. This sequence encodes CASSQEQRLWYF.

V usage is TRBV5-1 and J usage is TRBJ1-5; 11 bases match TRBD1. The J segment lost 4 bases and the V segment lost 4 bases, leaving 4 bases of the junction unmatched. From germline, CDR1 is SGHRS and CDR2 YFSETQ. The CDR3 spans 15 residues. The CDR3 sequence is CASSPGTGGNQPQHF. The CDR3 coding sequence is TGCGCCAGCAGCCCTGGGACAGGGGGGAATCAGCCCCAGCATTTT. Together with reference TRBV5-1 and TRBJ1-5, the CDR3 gives the full variable domain: KAGVTQTPRYLIKTRGQQVTLSCSPISGHRSVSWYQQTPGQGLQFLFEYFSETQRNKGNFPGRFSGRQFSNSRSEMNVSTLELGDSALYLCASSPGTGGNQPQHFGDGTRLSIL.

This clone was seen more than once but under ten times. This chain connects TRBV20-1 to TRBJ2-2; D unresolved. Germline V gene lookup returns CDR1 DFQATT and CDR2 SNEGSKA (reference sequence). CDR3 size: 11 residues. The V end was cut by 1 base, the J end by 7 bases, with 4 bases between. The CDR3 DNA reads TGCAGTGCTAGAGTAGACGGGGAGCTGTTTTTT. This encodes CSARVDGELFF.

The genes are TRBV7-8 and TRBJ1-1; TRBD1 aligns across 8 bases. The V and J ends lost 1 base and 3 bases, in that order; junction bases with no gene match: 1. The CDR3 consists of 14 residues. CDR1 is SGHVS, CDR2 FQNEAQ, per germline. The CDR3 coding sequence is TGTGCCAGCAGCTTAGGACAGGGGTACACTGAAGCTTTCTTT. Its translation is CASSLGQGYTEAFF.